Presented here are 5 T cell receptor beta chains from one specimen sequenced in a study of blood T cells in healthy people across ages. A second PCR, run for about 7 to 11 cycles, used a sample-barcoded 5' primer plus a J-beta primer mix. TCRdb reprocessed the 5' RACE reads via MiXCR and lists one record per CDR3 protein. Counted here are some 760,000 distinct CDR3 sequences, roughly 25% occurring once; the ten biggest clones make up 9.4%. These data were likewise used in another study, on T cells of mothers and their children.

Sequencing was done on a sample of blood. Receptors were obtained from a boy between 10 and 17 years old in good health.

The chain couples TRBV18 to TRBJ1-5, with no clear D. The V and J ends lost 3 bases and 5 bases respectively, with 8 bases between them. The CDR3 totals 13 residues. Germline lookup yields CDR1 KGHSH and CDR2 LQKENI. CDR3 sequence (DNA): TGTGCCAGCTCACCCGGGGAGGATCAGCCCCAGCATTTT. It specifies CASSPGEDQPQHF.

This clonotype was found a few times. The rearrangement joins TRBV10-3 to TRBJ2-5; 8 bases map to TRBD2. The DNA matches TRBJ2-7 better at its end, which makes the J call doubtful. The CDR3 length is 17 residues. CDR1 is ENHRY and CDR2 is SYGVKD in the germline V gene. The CDR3 sequence: CAISEGVWGAGVYEQYF. As DNA, the CDR3 is TGTGCCATCAGTGAGGGGGTCTGGGGAGCGGGGGTCTACGAGCAGTACTTC.

In this sample, this clonotype turned up a few times. The rearrangement links TRBV2 to TRBJ2-5; 7 positions match TRBD1. CDR1 and CDR2 (germline): SNHLY, FYNNEI. There are 14 residues in the CDR3. Trimming at V came to 4 bases and at J to 3 bases, leaving 5 bases not matched to a gene. CDR3 coding DNA: TGTGCCAGCAGTGGAAGACAGGGTGAAGAGACCCAGTACTTC. It specifies CASSGRQGEETQYF.

The chain employs TRBV19 and TRBJ1-3, with no clear D. V was cut by 2 bases and J by 0 bases, with 11 bases left in between. Germline values: CDR1 LNHDA, CDR2 SQIVND (reference sequence). This CDR3 contains 16 residues. CDR3 in amino acids: CASSISQAFSGNTIYF. CDR3 in DNA: TGTGCCAGTAGTATAAGCCAGGCGTTCTCTGGAAACACCATATATTTT.

This clonotype was seen a few times. The chain employs TRBV15 and TRBJ1-2; the match to TRBD1 covers 11 bases. The CDR3 runs 14 residues. With 3 bases clipped from V and 5 bases from J, the junction kept 2 bases outside the gene matches. Germline V lookup: CDR1 LNHNV, CDR2 YYDKDF (reference sequence). Written as DNA, the CDR3 is TGTGCCACCAGCAGGGGGACAGGGGGATATGGCTACACCTTC. Amino acid sequence: CATSRGTGGYGYTF.